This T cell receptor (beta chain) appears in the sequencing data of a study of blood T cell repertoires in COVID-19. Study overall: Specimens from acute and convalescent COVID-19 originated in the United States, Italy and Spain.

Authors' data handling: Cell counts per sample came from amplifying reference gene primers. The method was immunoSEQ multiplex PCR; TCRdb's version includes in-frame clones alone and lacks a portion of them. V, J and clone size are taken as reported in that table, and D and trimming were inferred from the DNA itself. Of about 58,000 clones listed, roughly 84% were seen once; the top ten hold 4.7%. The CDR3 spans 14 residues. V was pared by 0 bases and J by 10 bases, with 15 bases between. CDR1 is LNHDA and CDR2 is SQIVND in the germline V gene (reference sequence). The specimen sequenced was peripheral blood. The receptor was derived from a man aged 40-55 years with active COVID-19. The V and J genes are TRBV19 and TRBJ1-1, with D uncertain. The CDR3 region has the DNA TGTGCCAGTAGTATAGATTCCCGCCACCCAGGAGCTTTCTTT. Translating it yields CASSIDSRHPGAFF.